The next 25 T cell receptor beta chains were all read from a single sample in a study of blood T cell repertoires in COVID-19. Clones were read by immunoSEQ multiplex PCR, and TCRdb kept only the in-frame ones, dropping some. In the table there are more than 140,000 clones, around 86% of which are singletons. The sequenced sample was peripheral blood. These receptors all come from a human donor in a cohort sampled during active COVID-19.

The genes are TRBV27 and TRBJ2-1, with 8 bases identical to TRBD2. V was pared by 3 bases and J by 10 bases, with 8 bases of the junction left unmatched. The CDR3 is 14 amino acids. The germline gives CDR1 MNHEY, CDR2 SMNVEV (reference sequence). The CDR3 DNA reads TGTGCCAGCAGTTTCGGGGGGGCGCAAATGGAGCAGTTCTTC. Its protein is CASSFGGAQMEQFF.

The chain combines TRBV11-3 with TRBJ2-1; 9 bases line up with TRBD2. The germline V gene has CDR1 SGHNT and CDR2 YENEEA. The junction had 12 bases not matched to a gene; V was cut back by 0 bases and J by 0 bases. The CDR3 length is 20 residues. The CDR3 sequence is CASSLDLGLAGLPSYNEQFF. For the CDR3, the DNA is TGTGCCAGCAGCTTAGATTTAGGTCTAGCGGGACTACCCTCCTACAATGAGCAGTTCTTC.

The chain carries TRBV19 and TRBJ1-1; D perhaps matches TRBD1 (5 bases). The germline V gene encodes CDR1 LNHDA and CDR2 SQIVND (reference sequence). This CDR3 is 14 amino acids long. Trimming took 5 bases from V and 6 from J, leaving 16 bases between them. The CDR3 DNA reads as TGTGCCAGTAGTTCATCGGGGGGTTGGTCTGAAGCTTTCTTT. It specifies CASSSSGGWSEAFF.

The chain recombines TRBV6-6 with TRBJ2-7, with a possible D match to TRBD2 (5 bases). Trimming pared 5 bases from V and 0 bases from J, leaving 17 bases between. Germline assignment: CDR1 MNHNY and CDR2 SVGAGI (reference sequence). CDR3 length: 16 residues. The CDR3 is CASSAPGAESSYEQYF. CDR3 bases: TGTGCCAGCAGTGCCCCCGGAGCGGAGAGCTCCTACGAGCAGTACTTC.

This clone was recorded only once. The rearrangement joins TRBV7-9 to TRBJ2-7; 10 bases align to TRBD1. V lost 6 bases and J lost 6; bases outside the gene matches: 11. Germline assignment: CDR1 SEHNR and CDR2 FQNEAQ (reference sequence). The CDR3 is made up of 15 amino acids. The CDR3 region is CASSLRQGANLEQYF. The CDR3 DNA reads TGTGCCAGCAGTCTACGACAGGGGGCTAATCTCGAGCAGTACTTC.

The rearrangement joins TRBV28 to TRBJ2-7; TRBD1 agrees at 7 bases. The length of the CDR3 is 15 residues. Germline CDR1 and CDR2: MDHEN and SYDVKM. The V gene end was trimmed by 0 bases and the J gene end by 4 bases; junction bases not matched to a gene: 6. The CDR3 DNA reads TGTGCCAGCAGTTTATGGGCGAGACAGGGTTACGAGCAGTACTTC. It translates to CASSLWARQGYEQYF.

V is TRBV6-1 and J is TRBJ2-7; D remains unclear. The germline V gene has CDR1 MNHNS and CDR2 SASEGT. The germline V and J ends were trimmed by 2 bases and 6 bases, with 11 bases remaining between them. There are 13 residues in the CDR3. Here the CDR3 DNA reads TGTGCCAGCAGTGAAAGTAGTTATCGCGAGCAGTACTTC. Residues: CASSESSYREQYF.

This clone was seen a few times. V is TRBV28 and J is TRBJ2-7, with 7 bases lining up with TRBD2. This CDR3 has 14 amino acids. The junction had 8 bases not matched to a gene; V was cut back by 5 bases and J by 4 bases. In germline, CDR1 is MDHEN, CDR2 SYDVKM. The CDR3 sequence is CASSRGGPQYEQYF. CDR3 DNA sequence: TGTGCCAGCAGTCGGGGAGGGCCCCAATACGAGCAGTACTTC.

This clone was recorded only once. This rearrangement joins TRBV5-8 to TRBJ2-1, with TRBD1 identical over 7 bases. The CDR3 covers 15 residues. Germline CDR1 is SGHTS and CDR2 is YDEGEE. The V and J ends lost 3 bases and 5 bases, in that order; junction bases with no gene match: 8. The CDR3: CASSYHRGPHNEQFF. In nucleotides, the CDR3 is TGTGCCAGCAGCTATCACAGGGGTCCCCACAATGAGCAGTTCTTC. Full variable domain (outside the CDR3, taken from reference TRBV5-8 and TRBJ2-1): EAGVTQSPTHLIKTRGQQATLRCSPISGHTSVYWYQQALGLGLQFLLWYDEGEERNRGNFPPRFSGRQFPNYSSELNVNALELEDSALYLCASSYHRGPHNEQFFGPGTRLTVL.

The chain recombines TRBV5-1 with TRBJ2-7, with TRBD2 matching 8 bases. There are 13 residues in the CDR3. In germline, CDR1 is SGHRS, CDR2 YFSETQ. V lost 3 bases to trimming and J lost 12 bases; unmatched junction nucleotides: 11. The CDR3 loop is CASSYPGLEFPYF. CDR3 bases: TGCGCCAGCAGCTATCCGGGACTAGAGTTTCCGTACTTC.

V gene TRBV7-4 combines with J gene TRBJ2-3, with 10 bases that match TRBD1. The CDR3 loop spans 16 amino acids. V shed 2 bases and J 5 bases; nucleotides not matched to a gene: 7. Germline values: CDR1 SGHVT, CDR2 SQSDAQ. CDR3 loop: CASSLRWGTGVDTQYF. In DNA form, the CDR3 reads TGTGCCAGCAGCTTAAGGTGGGGGACAGGGGTAGATACGCAGTATTTT.

The chain couples TRBV18 to TRBJ2-7; TRBD1 might be the D (6 bases). The V gene's germline CDR1 is KGHSH and CDR2 LQKENI. The CDR3 contains 14 residues. The V gene lost 2 bases and the J gene lost 2 bases, with 10 bases spanning the gap. Here the CDR3 DNA reads TGTGCCAGCTCACCAGACAGGTCTACCTACGAGCAGTACTTC. Amino acids: CASSPDRSTYEQYF.

V usage is TRBV27 and J usage is TRBJ2-7; 7 bases map to TRBD1. CDR1 is MNHEY and CDR2 is SMNVEV in the germline V gene (reference sequence). The CDR3 has 13 residues. V lost 5 bases to trimming and J lost 1 base; unmatched junction nucleotides: 2. The CDR3 bases are TGTGCCAGCAGTAAGGGACAGTCCTACGAGCAGTACTTC. Residues: CASSKGQSYEQYF.

This chain uses TRBV11-2 with TRBJ2-2, with TRBD2 matching 7 bases. J gave up 3 bases and V 3 bases, and 7 bases lay outside the gene matches. The germline V gene encodes CDR1 SGHAT and CDR2 FQNNGV. This CDR3 has 16 residues. The CDR3 spells CASSFRGGMDTGELFF. The CDR3 DNA follows: TGTGCCAGCAGCTTCCGCGGGGGAATGGACACCGGGGAGCTGTTTTTT. Variable domain in full (rest from reference TRBV11-2 and TRBJ2-2): EAGVAQSPRYKIIEKRQSVAFWCNPISGHATLYWYQQILGQGPKLLIQFQNNGVVDDSQLPKDRFSAERLKGVDSTLKIQPAKLEDSAVYLCASSFRGGMDTGELFFGEGSRLTVL.

The chain employs TRBV5-1 and TRBJ2-1; possible D gene TRBD2, 7 bases. Germline V gene lookup returns CDR1 SGHRS and CDR2 YFSETQ. The length of the CDR3 is 16 residues. V dropped 3 bases and J dropped 5 bases, with 18 bases sitting between them. The CDR3 DNA sequence: TGCGCCAGCAGCTCCTCTTTAGGGAGGGGGAACAATGAGCAGTTCTTC. Translating gives CASSSSLGRGNNEQFF.

This chain uses TRBV27 with TRBJ2-1; the D gene is possibly TRBD1 (5 bases). The V and J ends lost 6 bases and 5 bases respectively, with 14 bases between them. This CDR3 is built from 14 residues. CDR1 is MNHEY, CDR2 SMNVEV, per germline (reference sequence). The CDR3 coding sequence is TGTGCCAGCAGCAATGGGGCCTTAAACAATGAGCAGTTCTTC. Its protein is CASSNGALNNEQFF.

This clone was detected only once. V and J are TRBV6-5 and TRBJ1-3; D uncertain. This CDR3 is 14 amino acids long. V shed 10 bases and J shed 0 bases, with 13 bases lying between them. From germline, CDR1 is MNHEY and CDR2 SVGAGI. Here the CDR3 reads CATRRLNSGNTIYF. In DNA form, the CDR3 reads TGTGCCACCCGGCGGCTGAACTCTGGAAACACCATATATTTT.

The chain combines TRBV13 with TRBJ2-5; D gene ambiguous. The CDR3 totals 14 residues. The germline gives CDR1 PRHDT, CDR2 FYEKMQ (reference sequence). Trimming stripped 3 bases from V and 0 bases from J, with 8 bases between. The CDR3 bases are TGTGCCAGCAGCTTGAAACTCAACCAAGAGACCCAGTACTTC. It codes for CASSLKLNQETQYF.

The V gene is TRBV2, the J gene TRBJ2-7, with 10 nucleotides matching TRBD1. Germline values: CDR1 SNHLY, CDR2 FYNNEI. The CDR3 extends over 14 amino acids. Trimming took 7 bases from V and 5 from J; bases not matched to a gene: 8. CDR3 nucleotides: TGTGCCAGCACCGGGATGGGACAGGGGAACGAGCAGTACTTC. Amino acids: CASTGMGQGNEQYF.

The rearrangement joins TRBV10-3 to TRBJ2-1, with D tentatively TRBD2 (6 bases). V was trimmed by 6 bases and J by 7 bases, leaving 16 bases between them. The CDR3 contains 14 residues. Germline V gene sequence: CDR1 ENHRY, CDR2 SYGVKD. Here the CDR3 reads CAIRGTGRGNEQFF. Written as DNA, the CDR3 is TGTGCCATCAGGGGGACCGGGCGGGGTAATGAGCAGTTCTTC.

This chain connects TRBV9 to TRBJ1-1; 7 nucleotides align to TRBD1. With 3 bases clipped from V and 11 bases from J, the junction kept 13 bases outside the gene matches. The germline gives CDR1 SGDLS, CDR2 YYNGEE. The CDR3 contains 14 residues. The CDR3 spells CASSAGGHTGDAFF. The CDR3 coding sequence is TGTGCCAGCAGCGCCGGGGGCCACACAGGGGACGCTTTCTTT.

This chain uses TRBV19 with TRBJ1-2, with TRBD1 identical over 8 bases. Germline CDR1 is LNHDA and CDR2 is SQIVND (reference sequence). CDR3 size: 16 residues. Trimming removed 7 bases from V and 4 bases from J; junction bases left unmatched: 14. In DNA form, the CDR3 reads TGTGCCAGTACCTCTAACCCGGACAGGGTCGGCTATGGCTACACCTTC. Residues: CASTSNPDRVGYGYTF. The variable domain in full, completed from reference TRBV19 and TRBJ1-2, reads DGGITQSPKYLFRKEGQNVTLSCEQNLNHDAMYWYRQDPGQGLRLIYYSQIVNDFQKGDIAEGYSVSREKKESFPLTVTSAQKNPTAFYLCASTSNPDRVGYGYTFGSGTRLTVV.

This chain joins TRBV11-2 and TRBJ2-1, with 8 bases fitting TRBD2. Looked up from germline, CDR1 is SGHAT and CDR2 is FQNNGV. The length of the CDR3 is 16 residues. After removal of 5 bases from V and 0 bases from J, the junction contained 6 bases not matched to a gene. This CDR3 is CASSISGTSSYNEQFF. The CDR3 nucleotides are TGTGCCAGCAGCATTAGCGGGACCAGCTCCTACAATGAGCAGTTCTTC.

The sample holds a few counts of this clone. V gene TRBV20-1 combines with J gene TRBJ2-1; D is possibly TRBD2 (6 bases). Germline CDR1 reads DFQATT; CDR2 reads SNEGSKA (reference sequence). Trimming took off 7 bases at V and 12 bases at J, with 13 bases between the two ends. The CDR3 is made up of 10 amino acids. The CDR3 loop reads CSVSGSVQFF. The CDR3 DNA reads TGCAGTGTGTCCGGGAGTGTGCAGTTCTTC.

This clone was recorded once. This chain links TRBV9 with TRBJ2-7; perhaps TRBD1 as D (6 bases). Deletions cut 3 bases from V and 6 bases from J, with 13 bases between. CDR1 is SGDLS, CDR2 YYNGEE, per germline. The CDR3 is 13 residues long. The CDR3 is CASSALQGGEQYF. The CDR3 region has the DNA TGTGCCAGCAGCGCCCTACAGGGTGGCGAGCAGTACTTC.